This entry lists 6 T cell receptor beta chains sequenced from one sample in a study of CDR3 diversity in severe acne. TCRdb redid the calling of the PCR reads with MiXCR, one entry per CDR3 protein. The sample has over 100,000 distinct CDR3 sequences; around 56% are singletons. The sequencing sample was made of blood. Receptor source: a male donor with acne.

This clonotype was seen at least ten times. This chain connects TRBV11-3 to TRBJ2-7; D may correspond to TRBD1 or TRBD2 (5 bases each). The CDR3 has 16 residues. CDR1 and CDR2 from the germline V gene are SGHNT and YENEEA. V lost 6 bases, J lost 3 bases, and 21 bases lay in between. This CDR3 reads CASRYRRDLHHYEQYV. For the CDR3, the DNA is TGTGCCAGCAGGTACCGCCGGGACCTCCACCACTACGAGCAGTACGTC.

The rearrangement links TRBV11-2 to TRBJ2-2; TRBD2 agrees at 11 bases. The CDR3 covers 16 residues. Germline-derived CDR1 and CDR2 are SGHAT and FQNNGV. Losses at the gene ends were 3 bases for V and 5 bases for J; bases not matched to a gene: 5. The CDR3 loop reads CASSFLAGGRTGELFF. CDR3 nucleotide sequence: TGTGCCAGCAGCTTTCTAGCGGGAGGACGAACCGGGGAGCTGTTTTTT.

There are many counts of this clonotype. This chain uses TRBV20-1 with TRBJ2-7; TRBD1 matches 12 bases. From germline, CDR1 is DFQATT and CDR2 SNEGSKA (reference sequence). V shed 3 bases, J shed 4 bases, and the junction held 10 bases outside the gene matches. The CDR3 has 16 amino acids. The CDR3 DNA is TGCAGTGCTAGGACCGCCGGGACAGGGGGCTTATACGAGCAGTACTTC. Amino acids: CSARTAGTGGLYEQYF.

The chain combines TRBV14 with TRBJ2-7; TRBD1 agrees at 8 bases. Unmatched junction bases numbered 9, after V lost 4 bases and J lost 4 bases. This CDR3 is built from 15 residues. CDR1 SGHDN and CDR2 FVKESK come from the germline V gene. Written as DNA, the CDR3 is TGTGCCAGCAGCCCAAGAACAGGGGGTCCATACGAGCAGTACTTC. Amino acids: CASSPRTGGPYEQYF.

This clonotype was counted only a few times. CDR3 DNA sequence: TGTGCCAGCAGCTTAGGGTCTACTAGCACAGATACGCAGTATTTT. Translated, it gives CASSLGSTSTDTQYF. The genes are TRBV11-3 and TRBJ2-3; D not resolved. The CDR3 loop spans 15 amino acids. Per germline, CDR1 SGHNT and CDR2 YENEEA. Deletions cut 1 base from V and 0 bases from J, with 8 bases between. The entire variable domain, with the rest obtained from reference TRBV11-3 and TRBJ2-3, is as follows: EAGVVQSPRYKIIEKKQPVAFWCNPISGHNTLYWYLQNLGQGPELLIRYENEEAVDDSQLPKDRFSAERLKGVDSTLKIQPAELGDSAVYLCASSLGSTSTDTQYFGPGTRLTVL.

The chain joins TRBV29-1 to TRBJ2-1; D perhaps matches TRBD1 (5 bases). Germline CDR1 and CDR2: SQVTM and ANQGSEA. V was shortened by 8 bases and J by 4 bases, with 18 bases between the two germline ends. The length of the CDR3 is 14 residues. The CDR3 sequence: CSSDRRARYNEQFF. The CDR3 nucleotides read TGCAGCAGTGACAGACGGGCGAGGTACAATGAGCAGTTCTTC.